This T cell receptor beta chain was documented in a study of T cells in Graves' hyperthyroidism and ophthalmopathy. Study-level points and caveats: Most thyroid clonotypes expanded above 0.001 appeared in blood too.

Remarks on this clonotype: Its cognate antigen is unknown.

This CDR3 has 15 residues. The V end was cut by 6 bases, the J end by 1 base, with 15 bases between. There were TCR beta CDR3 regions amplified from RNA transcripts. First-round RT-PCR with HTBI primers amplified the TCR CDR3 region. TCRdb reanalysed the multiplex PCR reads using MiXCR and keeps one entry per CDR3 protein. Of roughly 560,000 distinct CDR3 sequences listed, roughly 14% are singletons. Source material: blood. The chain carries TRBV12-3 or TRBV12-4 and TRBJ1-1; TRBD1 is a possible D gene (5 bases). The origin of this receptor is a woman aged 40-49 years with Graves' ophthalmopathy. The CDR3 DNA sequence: TGTGCCAGCAGCTTTAGACAGCCTGGGAACACTGAAGCTTTCTTT. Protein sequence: CASSFRQPGNTEAFF.